These 28 T cell receptor beta chains originate from one sample sequenced in a study of spatial heterogeneity in lung cancer. The time point here: sample taken at primary tumor resection. The input material, whole RNA from tumor, nontumor lung or frozen PBMC, was sequenced unsorted. In TCRdb, the 5' RACE reads were re-called with MiXCR into one record per CDR3 protein. The sample has approximately 5,000 distinct CDR3 sequences; over 25% are singletons. Material: PBMCs, obtained at surgery. The source of these receptors is a male donor with early-stage non-small cell lung cancer.

This clonotype is categorized as large (0.1 to 1%). The V call is TRBV19, the J call TRBJ2-2; D is unclear. The CDR3 sequence is 14 residues long. The germline V gene has CDR1 LNHDA and CDR2 SQIVND (reference sequence). V was cut by 1 base and J by 5 bases, with 8 bases left in between. CDR3 sequence: CASSIVPLTGELFF. CDR3 nucleotides: TGTGCCAGTAGTATAGTCCCTTTGACCGGGGAGCTGTTTTTT.

The V and J genes are TRBV2 and TRBJ2-5, with D uncertain. V lost 1 base and J lost 5, with 2 bases in between. Germline V lookup: CDR1 SNHLY, CDR2 FYNNEI. The CDR3 runs 11 residues. As DNA, the CDR3 is TGTGCCAGCAGTGAAGAGGAGACCCAGTACTTC. It specifies CASSEEETQYF. Supplemented by reference TRBV2 and TRBJ2-5, the full variable domain reads EPEVTQTPSHQVTQMGQEVILRCVPISNHLYFYWYRQILGQKVEFLVSFYNNEISEKSEIFDDQFSVERPDGSNFTLKIRSTKLEDSAMYFCASSEEETQYFGPGTRLLVL.

This clonotype counts as medium-sized. The gene calls are TRBV7-2 and TRBJ2-5; TRBD2 might be the D (6 bases). Germline CDR1 SGHTA, CDR2 FQGNSA. V was cut by 1 base and J by 2 bases, with 14 bases left in between. The CDR3 runs 16 residues. CDR3 sequence: CASSLVASVDQETQYF. As DNA, the CDR3 is TGTGCCAGCAGCTTAGTGGCTAGCGTAGATCAAGAGACCCAGTACTTC.

With regard to this clonotype: This may stem from a read error, because a much larger clone lies one nucleotide away. The CDR3 DNA is TGTACCAGCAGCTTGTGGGCCCAGCCCCAGCATTTT. This translates into CTSSLWAQPQHF. V usage is TRBV5-8 and J usage is TRBJ1-5; D is ambiguous. Germline loops: CDR1 SGHTS, CDR2 YDEGEE. This CDR3 region has 12 residues.

The count of this clonotype is one. This sequence may be a read error, since a much larger clone differs from it by one base. In this CDR3 the conserved last residue, phenylalanine or tryptophan, is missing, so a read error is likely. The chain links TRBV20-1 to TRBJ2-1; no firm D call. V shed 0 bases and J shed 10 bases, with 10 bases lying between them. Germline V gene sequence: CDR1 DFQATT, CDR2 SNEGSKA (reference sequence). The CDR3 covers 12 residues. The CDR3 sequence: CSARDSGSEQFS. In DNA, the CDR3 is TGCAGTGCTAGAGACTCGGGTTCCGAGCAGTTCTCC.

The J gene is TRBJ2-2, the V gene TRBV14; D might be TRBD1 (6 bases). Between the trimmed V and J ends, which lost 4 bases and 10 bases, there was a span of 19 bases. Looked up from germline, CDR1 is SGHDN and CDR2 is FVKESK. The CDR3 spans 15 residues. The CDR3, as DNA: TGTGCCAGCAGCCCCGGGACACATACCCCCGAGGAGCTGTTTTTT. Translating it yields CASSPGTHTPEELFF.

The CDR3 DNA is TGTGCCAGTAGAGTCAGGGGAGAGAACTATGGCTACACCTTC. Its protein product is CASRVRGENYGYTF. The chain employs TRBV19 and TRBJ1-2; D may be TRBD1 (6 bases). This CDR3 comprises 14 residues. The germline V and J ends were trimmed by 6 bases and 2 bases, with 13 bases remaining between them. CDR1 and CDR2 (germline): LNHDA, SQIVND (reference sequence).

This clonotype was recorded a few times. V usage is TRBV9 and J usage is TRBJ2-2; D tentatively fits TRBD1 or TRBD2 (5 bases each). Trimming cost V 0 bases and J 6 bases, with 15 bases left between them. The germline gives CDR1 SGDLS, CDR2 YYNGEE. The CDR3 spans 16 residues. The CDR3 DNA sequence: TGTGCCAGCAGCGTAGAATGGGACGGACGGTCCGGGGAGCTGTTTTTT. Its protein product is CASSVEWDGRSGELFF.

This clonotype ranks as medium-sized. This chain uses TRBV19 with TRBJ1-5, with 7 bases identical to TRBD1. After removal of 5 bases from V and 5 bases from J, the junction contained 6 bases not matched to a gene. CDR1 and CDR2 from the germline V gene are LNHDA and SQIVND (reference sequence). The CDR3 is 14 residues long. In DNA form, the CDR3 reads TGTGCCAGTAGTGCGACAGGGCTGGATCAGCCCCAGCATTTT. Protein: CASSATGLDQPQHF.

The table lists this clonotype with a count of one. This may stem from a read error, because a much larger clone lies one nucleotide away. The V gene is TRBV6-5, the J gene TRBJ2-5, with D tentatively TRBD1 (7 bases). Trimming took 6 bases from V and 1 from J, leaving 15 bases between them. Germline V lookup: CDR1 MNHEY, CDR2 SVGAGI. This CDR3 is built from 15 residues. DNA of the CDR3: TGTGCCAGCAGATACCGGCAGGGGGGCCAAGAGACCCAGTACTTC. It codes for CASRYRQGGQETQYF.

This clonotype is termed medium-sized. This sequence joins TRBV15 and TRBJ1-5; D might be TRBD1 (6 bases). From germline, CDR1 is LNHNV and CDR2 YYDKDF (reference sequence). CDR3 size: 16 residues. V dropped 5 bases and J dropped 1 base, with 15 bases sitting between them. The DNA for the CDR3 is TGTGCCACCAGCGGCCGGAGGACAGCAAGCAATCAGCCCCAGCATTTT. This sequence encodes CATSGRRTASNQPQHF.

The chain couples TRBV10-3 to TRBJ2-4; 7 nucleotides agree with TRBD1. Unmatched junction bases numbered 2, after V lost 2 bases and J lost 1 base. CDR1 and CDR2 from the germline V gene are ENHRY and SYGVKD. The CDR3 is 15 residues long. CDR3 loop: CAISETGEAKNIQYF. The CDR3 bases are TGTGCCATCAGTGAGACAGGGGAGGCCAAAAACATTCAGTACTTC.

The chain employs TRBV24-1 and TRBJ1-1; D possibly corresponds to TRBD1 (5 bases). The germline gives CDR1 KGHDR, CDR2 SFDVKD. V was shortened by 2 bases and J by 2 bases, with 11 bases between the two germline ends. CDR3 length: 15 amino acids. DNA of the CDR3: TGTGCCACCAGTGATTCACGGGACTTTAACACTGAAGCTTTCTTT. Its protein is CATSDSRDFNTEAFF.

By its share, this clonotype is medium-sized. V is TRBV12-3 or TRBV12-4 and J is TRBJ1-6; 8 bases align to TRBD1. J was trimmed by 7 bases and V by 4 bases; bases with no gene match: 3. The CDR3 spans 14 residues. The CDR3 bases are TGTGCCAGCAGTTCACGGACAGGGAATTCACCCCTCCACTTT. Amino acids: CASSSRTGNSPLHF.

By share of the sample, this clonotype is medium-sized (0.01 to 0.1%). The chain employs TRBV7-7 and TRBJ2-5; no clear D. V gave up 1 base and J gave up 2 bases, with 8 bases separating them. The CDR3 runs 14 residues. Germline CDR1 is SSHAT and CDR2 is FNYEAQ (reference sequence). For the CDR3, the DNA is TGTGCCAGCAGCTTAGTGGGCAAGCAAGAGACCCAGTACTTC. Its protein product is CASSLVGKQETQYF.

This clonotype appeared many times. The J gene is TRBJ2-7, the V gene TRBV29-1; TRBD2 matches 11 bases. CDR1 and CDR2 (germline): SQVTM, ANQGSEA. The CDR3 is 15 residues long. Losses at the gene ends were 7 bases for V and 0 bases for J; bases not matched to a gene: 8. The CDR3 bases are TGCAGCGGACGAGAGACTAGCGGGAACTCCTACGAGCAGTACTTC. Its translation: CSGRETSGNSYEQYF.

This clonotype is labeled medium-sized. For the CDR3, the DNA is TGTGCCAGCACAGGGCCAGCCTCCTACGAGCAGTACTTC. This encodes CASTGPASYEQYF. J is TRBJ2-7 and V is TRBV6-5; D may be TRBD1 (5 bases). Germline V gene data show CDR1 as MNHEY and CDR2 as SVGAGI. V was cut by 7 bases and J by 0 bases, with 10 bases left in between. The CDR3 extends over 13 amino acids.

This clonotype is judged medium-sized (0.01 to 0.1%). The chain is built from TRBV7-6 and TRBJ2-1; 8 bases match TRBD2. There are 15 residues in the CDR3. Losses at the gene ends were 6 bases for V and 4 bases for J; bases not matched to a gene: 8. CDR1 and CDR2 (germline): SGHVS, FNYEAQ. The CDR3: CASSSSSGPYNEQFF. CDR3 nucleotides: TGTGCCAGCAGTTCATCTAGCGGGCCATACAATGAGCAGTTCTTC.

In this sample, this clonotype turned up many times. The chain uses TRBV7-9 and TRBJ2-7; D unresolved. V dropped 5 bases and J dropped 0 bases, with 5 bases sitting between them. The CDR3 is 12 residues long. Germline CDR1 and CDR2: SEHNR and FQNEAQ (reference sequence). CDR3 DNA sequence: TGTGCCAGCAGCCGATCCTCCTACGAGCAGTACTTC. It codes for CASSRSSYEQYF.

The chain links TRBV2 to TRBJ1-2; D is perhaps TRBD1 (6 bases). The CDR3 loop spans 15 amino acids. The germline gives CDR1 SNHLY, CDR2 FYNNEI. V lost 3 bases and J lost 3, with 14 bases in between. The CDR3 DNA is TGTGCCAGCAGTGACTTCAGGGGTGGTGACTATGGCTACACCTTC. It translates to CASSDFRGGDYGYTF.

By frequency in the sample, this clonotype is medium-sized. The V call is TRBV12-3 or TRBV12-4, the J call TRBJ2-6, with D tentatively TRBD1 (5 bases). The V gene lost 6 bases and the J gene lost 0 bases, with 15 bases spanning the gap. The CDR3 is 17 residues long. This chain's CDR3 is CASRARQLHSGANVLTF. The CDR3 region has the DNA TGTGCCAGCAGAGCCCGACAGTTACACTCTGGGGCCAACGTCCTGACTTTC.

This clonotype has ten or more counts. The chain combines TRBV12-3 or TRBV12-4 with TRBJ1-1; D unclear. The V gene lost 7 bases and the J gene lost 1 base, with 10 bases spanning the gap. The CDR3 covers 13 residues. CDR3 in amino acids: CASNQHPNTEAFF. CDR3 nucleotide sequence: TGTGCCAGCAACCAACACCCGAACACTGAAGCTTTCTTT.

This clonotype ranks as medium-sized. V gene TRBV4-3 combines with J gene TRBJ2-3; TRBD2 agrees at 12 bases. V trimming: 0 bases; J trimming: 2 bases; junction bases outside the gene matches: 9. This CDR3 is built from 19 residues. Germline CDR1 and CDR2: LGHNA and YSLEER. The CDR3 here is CASSQEGASSGGATDTQYF. Written as DNA, the CDR3 is TGCGCCAGCAGCCAAGAGGGGGCCTCTAGCGGGGGGGCCACAGATACGCAGTATTTT.

By share of the sample, this clonotype is medium-sized. CDR3 region: CSARGASGSPNEQFF. The CDR3 DNA follows: TGCAGCGCACGGGGGGCTAGCGGGAGCCCCAATGAGCAGTTCTTC. The chain couples TRBV29-1 to TRBJ2-1, with TRBD2 matching 10 bases. The CDR3 runs to 15 residues. In germline, CDR1 is SQVTM, CDR2 ANQGSEA. V lost 7 bases and J lost 6; bases outside the gene matches: 12.

The chain joins TRBV3-1 to TRBJ1-2; D gene uncertain. Deletions cut 0 bases from V and 8 bases from J, with 16 bases between. Germline-derived CDR1 and CDR2 are LGHDT and YNNKEL (reference sequence). The CDR3 contains 15 residues. The CDR3 coding sequence is TGTGCCAGCAGCCAAGATGAGGCGACGGTCGGCGGCTACACCTTC. It specifies CASSQDEATVGGYTF.

This clonotype is judged medium-sized. This chain joins TRBV6-1 and TRBJ2-1; TRBD1 agrees at 8 bases. The ends lost 5 bases at V and 9 bases at J; junction bases unmatched: 6. Germline V gene sequence: CDR1 MNHNS, CDR2 SASEGT. This CDR3 has 13 amino acids. CDR3 DNA: TGTGCCAGCAGTTCGGGACAGGCGCCTGAGCAGTTCTTC. It encodes CASSSGQAPEQFF.

V is TRBV7-3 and J is TRBJ2-1, with 14 bases matching TRBD2. V trimming: 0 bases; J trimming: 7 bases; junction bases outside the gene matches: 8. CDR3 size: 18 residues. In germline, CDR1 is SGHTA, CDR2 FQGTGA. CDR3 bases: TGTGCCAGCAGCTTAACTGGACTAGCGGGGGGTCTAGGAAATGAGCAGTTCTTC. Its protein product is CASSLTGLAGGLGNEQFF.

The table lists this clonotype with many counts. V is TRBV20-1 and J is TRBJ1-1; D uncertain. Germline CDR1 is DFQATT and CDR2 is SNEGSKA (reference sequence). Trimming left V 5 bases short and J 1 base short, with 8 bases between. The CDR3 totals 12 residues. The CDR3 DNA follows: TGCAGTGCTGGGCGGGGGAACACTGAAGCTTTCTTT. Translating it yields CSAGRGNTEAFF.